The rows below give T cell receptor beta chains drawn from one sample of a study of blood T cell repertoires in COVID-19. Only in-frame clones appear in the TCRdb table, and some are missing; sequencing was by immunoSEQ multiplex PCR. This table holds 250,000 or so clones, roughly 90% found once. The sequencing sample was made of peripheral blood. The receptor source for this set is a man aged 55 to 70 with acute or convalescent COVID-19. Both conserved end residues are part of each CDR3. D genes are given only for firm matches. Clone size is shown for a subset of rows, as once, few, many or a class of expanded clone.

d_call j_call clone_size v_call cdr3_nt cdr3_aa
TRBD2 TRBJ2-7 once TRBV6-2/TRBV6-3 TGTGCCAGCAGTCGGACTAGCGGGGTGTACGAGCAGTACTTC CASSRTSGVYEQYF
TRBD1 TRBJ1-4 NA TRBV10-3 TGTGCCATCAGTGGGGACAGGGGGGACGAAAAACTGTTTTTT CAISGDRGDEKLFF
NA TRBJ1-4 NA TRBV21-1 TGTGCCAGCAGCTCAGGGGGCGGGGAAAAACTGTTTTTT CASSSGGGEKLFF
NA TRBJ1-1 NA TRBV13 TGTGCCAGCAGTTATCAGGGTCCACGGTTGGAAGCTTTCTTT CASSYQGPRLEAFF
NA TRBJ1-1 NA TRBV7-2 TGTGCCAGCAGCTTCCAAACAACTGAAGCTTTCTTT CASSFQTTEAFF
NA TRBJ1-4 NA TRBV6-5 TGTGCCAGTACAGGCACTTCAACTAATGAAAAACTGTTTTTT CASTGTSTNEKLFF
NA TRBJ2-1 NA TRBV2 TGTGCCAGCAGTTCAGGTCGTAGCTCCTACAATGAGCAGTTCTTC CASSSGRSSYNEQFF
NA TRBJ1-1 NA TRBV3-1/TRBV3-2 TGTGCCAGCAGCCACCTAAGTAGATCTGGGGGGGAAGGCACTGAAGCTTTCTTT CASSHLSRSGGEGTEAFF
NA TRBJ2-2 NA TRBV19 TGTGCCAGTAGTCCGCTAACCCCGCGTGGCACCGGGGAGCTGTTTTTT CASSPLTPRGTGELFF
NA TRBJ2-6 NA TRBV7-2 TGTGCCAGCAGCTTAGTCGGAGGTGGGGCCAACGTCCTGACTTTC CASSLVGGGANVLTF
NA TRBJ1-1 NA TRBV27 TGTGCCAGCAGTCGGCAGGGCGACACTGAAGCTTTCTTT CASSRQGDTEAFF
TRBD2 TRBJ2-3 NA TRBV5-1 TGCGCCAGCAGTGACGGGAGGAGGGATACGCAGTATTTT CASSDGRRDTQYF
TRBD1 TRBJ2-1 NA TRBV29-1 TGCAGCGTTGAAGGACAGGGCCTCGAGCAGTTCTTC CSVEGQGLEQFF
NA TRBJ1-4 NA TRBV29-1 TGCAGCGTTGAAGATCGACAGGTGGGAAATGAAAAACTGTTTTTT CSVEDRQVGNEKLFF
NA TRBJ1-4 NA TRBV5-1 TGCGCCAGCAGCTTGGCCCTAGCGAATGAAAAACTGTTTTTT CASSLALANEKLFF
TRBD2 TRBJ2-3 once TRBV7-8 TGTGCCAGCAGTTTACTAGCGGGTAGCACAGATACGCAGTATTTT CASSLLAGSTDTQYF
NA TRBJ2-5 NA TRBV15 TGTGCCACCAGCAGACTAAACAGGGCAGAGACCCAGTACTTC CATSRLNRAETQYF
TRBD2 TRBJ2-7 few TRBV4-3 TGCGCCAGCAGCCGGAATCAATTGACTAGCCCCTCCTACGAGCAGTACTTC CASSRNQLTSPSYEQYF
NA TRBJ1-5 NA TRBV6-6 TGTGCCAGCAGTGACAGTAGCAATCAGCCCCAGCATTTT CASSDSSNQPQHF
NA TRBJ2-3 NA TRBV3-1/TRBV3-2 TGTGCCAGCAGCCTGACATTGGGAGATACGCAGTATTTT CASSLTLGDTQYF
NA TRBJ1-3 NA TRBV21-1 TGTGCCAGCAGCAAACGTTCAACAGGGGGGACAGGAAACACCATATATTTT CASSKRSTGGTGNTIYF
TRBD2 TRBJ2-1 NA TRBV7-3 TGTGCCAGCAGCTCCTACCCGACTAGCAATTCCTACAATGAGCAGTTCTTC CASSSYPTSNSYNEQFF
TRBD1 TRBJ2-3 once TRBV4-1 TGCGCCAGCAGCCAAGATCGGTTTAGGGGGCCAGATACGCAGTATTTT CASSQDRFRGPDTQYF
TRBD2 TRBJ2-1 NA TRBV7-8 TGTGCCAGCAGCTTCACCAGCGGGACCATAGGGGTGCAGTTCTTC CASSFTSGTIGVQFF
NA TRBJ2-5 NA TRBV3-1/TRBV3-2 TGTGCCAGCAGCCATGACTCTGGCCGGGAGACCCAGTACTTC CASSHDSGRETQYF
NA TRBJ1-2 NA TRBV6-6 TGTGCCAGCACCTCCAAGGGGGATCCGATTTATGGCTACACCTTC CASTSKGDPIYGYTF
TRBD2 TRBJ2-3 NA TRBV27 TGTGCCAGCAGTTTAGTTTCTAGCGGGTTCCCGGATACGCAGTATTTT CASSLVSSGFPDTQYF
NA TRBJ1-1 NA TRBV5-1 TGCGCCAGCAGCTTCACAGCGAACACTGAAGCTTTCTTT CASSFTANTEAFF
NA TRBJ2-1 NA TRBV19 TGTGCCAGTAGTATCTACCAGGGCAATGAGCAGTTCTTC CASSIYQGNEQFF
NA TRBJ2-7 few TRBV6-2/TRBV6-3 TGTGCCAGCAGTTACTCGTCGTCAGTGTCTGGCGAGCAGTACTTC CASSYSSSVSGEQYF
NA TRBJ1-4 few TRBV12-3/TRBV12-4 TGTGCCAGCAGTTCCCCGGTTAATGAAAAACTGTTTTTT CASSSPVNEKLFF
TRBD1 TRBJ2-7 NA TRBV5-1 TGCGCCAGCAGCTCCGACAGGGACGAGCAGTACTTC CASSSDRDEQYF
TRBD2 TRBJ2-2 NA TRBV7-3 TGTGCCAGCAGCTTAAGTGTAGCGGGAGGGCCTAACACCGGGGAGCTGTTTTTT CASSLSVAGGPNTGELFF
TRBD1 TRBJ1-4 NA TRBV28 TGTGCCAGCAGTTTAGAGGGGGCACAGGCTAATGAAAAACTGTTTTTT CASSLEGAQANEKLFF
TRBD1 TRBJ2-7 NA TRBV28 TGTGCCAGCAGCCCCCGGACAGGGGCCAACTCCTACGAGCAGTACTTC CASSPRTGANSYEQYF
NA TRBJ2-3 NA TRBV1 TGCACCAGCAGCCCTGGCGCTCCCCCAGGGGCCCCCACAGATACGCAGTATTTT CTSSPGAPPGAPTDTQYF
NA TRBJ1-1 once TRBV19 TGTGCCAGTAGTATGAAGGGAGGGGCTGAAGCTTTCTTT CASSMKGGAEAFF
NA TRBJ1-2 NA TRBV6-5 TGTGCCAGCAGTTACTCCCCCGGGGACTTGGGCTACACCTTC CASSYSPGDLGYTF
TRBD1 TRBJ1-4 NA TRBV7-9 TGTGCCAGCAGCCCCCCGGGGACAGGCTCAGAAAAACTGTTTTTT CASSPPGTGSEKLFF
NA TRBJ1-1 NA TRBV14 TGTGCCAGCAGCCAAGGCAGGAACACTGAAGCTTTCTTT CASSQGRNTEAFF
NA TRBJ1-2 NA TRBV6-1 TGTGCCAGCAGTGAAGCGAAGGCCGACAGGCCCCAAGGCTACACCTTC CASSEAKADRPQGYTF
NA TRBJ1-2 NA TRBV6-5 TGTGCCAGCAGTTACTCGAGGGCGGCAGGCAACTATGGCTACACCTTC CASSYSRAAGNYGYTF
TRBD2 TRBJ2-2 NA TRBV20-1 TGCAGTGCTCTAGCGGGAGGGCGGCTGTTTTTT CSALAGGRLFF
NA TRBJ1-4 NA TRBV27 TGTGCCAGCAGTTTAACAGGGTGGGCTAATGAAAAACTGTTTTTT CASSLTGWANEKLFF
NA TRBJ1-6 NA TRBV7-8 TGTGCCAGCAGCTTAGCGCGCGGGGCGAGTTCACCCCTCCACTTT CASSLARGASSPLHF
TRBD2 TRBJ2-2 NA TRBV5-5 TGTGCGAGTGGGGAGGGCTTCACCGGGGAGCTGTTTTTT CASGEGFTGELFF
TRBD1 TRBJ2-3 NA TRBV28 TGTGCCAGCAGGGGACAGGGACGACCCCAGGGTACGCAGTATTTT CASRGQGRPQGTQYF
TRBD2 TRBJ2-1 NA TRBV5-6 TGTGCCAGCAGCCAGAGGACTAGCGGGAGGTCCTACAATGAGCAGTTCTTC CASSQRTSGRSYNEQFF
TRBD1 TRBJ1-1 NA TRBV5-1 TGCGCCAGCAGCTTGGTGTCGGGACAGGTCAGTACTGAAGCTTTCTTT CASSLVSGQVSTEAFF
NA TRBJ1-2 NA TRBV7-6 TGTGCCAGCAGCTTAGATTCTCAGGGTGGCTATGGCTACACCTTC CASSLDSQGGYGYTF
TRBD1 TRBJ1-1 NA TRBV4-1 TGCGCCAGCAGCCACACACAGGGGGACACTGAAGCTTTCTTT CASSHTQGDTEAFF
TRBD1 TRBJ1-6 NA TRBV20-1 TGCAGTGCTAGTCAGGGGGCCTATAATTCACCCCTCCACTTT CSASQGAYNSPLHF
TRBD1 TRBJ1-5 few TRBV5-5 TGTGCCAGCAGCTCGACAGGGGATTGGCAGCCCCAGCATTTT CASSSTGDWQPQHF
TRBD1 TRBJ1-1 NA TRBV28 TGTGCCAGCAGTTTCCTGGACAGGGGGACTGAAGCTTTCTTT CASSFLDRGTEAFF
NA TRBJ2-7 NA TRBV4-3 TGCGCCAGCAGCCAAGATTGGGGACAAGACTACGAGCAGTACTTC CASSQDWGQDYEQYF